The clone carrying this T cell receptor beta chain was seen only once. Looked up from germline, CDR1 is SNHLY and CDR2 is FYNNEI. The CDR3 is 15 amino acids. V lost 8 bases to trimming and J lost 0 bases, with 15 bases between them. The primer mix had 60 Vbeta and 13 Jbeta primers. Assay used: immunoSEQ multiplex PCR; TCRdb lists only in-frame clones, some missing. The sample shows 85,000 to 130,000 clones, roughly 77% of them seen only once. The data were taken from a study of cytomegalovirus exposure and HLA in healthy donors. The clonotype was recovered from a man between 40 and 49 years old in good health and CMV-seronegative. This chain uses TRBV2 with TRBJ2-3, with D possibly TRBD2 on 5 matching bases. Sequenced material: PBMCs. CDR3 sequence reads: CASVNERTSTDTQYF. CDR3 coding DNA: TGTGCCAGCGTTAATGAGCGGACTAGCACAGATACGCAGTATTTT.